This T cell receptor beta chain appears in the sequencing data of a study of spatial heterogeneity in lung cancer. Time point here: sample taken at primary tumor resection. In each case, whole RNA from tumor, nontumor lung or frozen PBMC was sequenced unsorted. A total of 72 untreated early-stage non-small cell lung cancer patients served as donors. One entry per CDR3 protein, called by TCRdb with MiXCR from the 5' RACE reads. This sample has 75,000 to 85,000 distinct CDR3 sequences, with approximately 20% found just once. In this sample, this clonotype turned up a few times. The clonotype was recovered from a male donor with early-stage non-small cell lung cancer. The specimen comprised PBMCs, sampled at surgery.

The CDR3, as DNA: TGCAGTGCCGAGGGGACAGGCTACGAGCAGTACTTC. Amino acid sequence: CSAEGTGYEQYF. This chain uses TRBV20-1 with TRBJ2-7; 8 bases align to TRBD1. The junction had 4 bases not matched to a gene; V was cut back by 6 bases and J by 3 bases. This CDR3 comprises 12 residues. Germline-derived CDR1 and CDR2 are DFQATT and SNEGSKA (reference sequence).